This T cell receptor beta chain originates from a study of T cell responses to AZD1222 COVID-19 vaccine (dated by TCRdb to the early 2020s). Turning to the overall study: AZD1222 recipients whose second dose came at about 4 weeks and those whose second dose came at about 12 weeks were combined into one group, since spike-specific TCR depth and breadth did not differ between the two schedules. Trial participants were enrolled by age into 18-55, 56-69 and 70-plus year subgroups, with approximately 150, 28 and 58 TCR-sequenced participants respectively. TCR sequencing was performed for more than 230 trial participants, of whom some 200 were given two doses of AZD1222 and 26 were given two doses of MenACWY control vaccine.

The full study reports these points: Vaccine-associated CD4 TCRs spanned the whole spike protein, with dominant responses in regions 160-218 and 743-854. Epitopes outside the regions mutated in the B.1.351 and B.1.1.7 variants were reportedly recognized by nearly half of the unique spike-specific TCRs. No day 14 peak-response samples were available, so repertoires were characterized only after the peak T cell response. After two AZD1222 doses, both the breadth and the depth of spike-specific TCRs were significantly higher than at day 0 and than in MenACWY recipients. Conclusions about previously exposed vaccinees are limited because only five to seven AZD1222 recipients were SARS-CoV-2 seropositive at baseline. Participants were mostly white British and included more females than males, and it was suggested by the authors that clonal diversity may have been underestimated. The 56-69-year group was small, and its depth increase did not reach significance, likely because of low power.

The CDR3 sequence holds 15 residues, the cysteine and phenylalanine included. CDR3 DNA only is kept here, 45 bases in frame from base 1. A distance of 10 bases separates the germline ends of V and J, which lose 0 bases and 2 bases respectively. CDR1 and CDR2 are drawn from the germline V gene: LGHNA, YNFKEQ. The CDR3 regions of human TCRbeta chains were analyzed by immunosequencing. On the study's bioinformatics: Repertoire TCRs were matched against a reference library of SARS-CoV-2-specific TCRs generated with the MIRA antigen-specificity platform. Breadth was defined as the fraction of unique TCRs that were SARS-CoV-2-associated. Depth was defined as the fraction of total T cells that were SARS-CoV-2-associated. Using the MIRA data, every spike-specific TCR was mapped to the spike region that the TCR reacted to and assigned to either a CD4 or a CD8 class. Log10-transformed breadth and depth values were compared by one-way ANOVA with Sidak's multiple comparisons tests. Not all clones reach the TCRdb copy of this immuneACCESS table, which keeps in-frame sequences only. Checked studies attribute under half of the gap to unresolved V genes and leave the rest unexplained. That table supplies the V and J calls and clone size; D and trimming were determined from the DNA. The sample table holds 74,000 or so clones, of which about 85% were seen once. The ten top clones hold approximately 13% of the sample.

A few counts support this clone. Its binding antigen is unknown. No base qualities exist here, and no much larger clone lies one base off it. Interpreted using the paper, the time point label stands for: baseline before first vaccination. Vaccinee samples came from UK trials COV001 and COV002, including a single-blind randomized controlled phase 2/3 trial of AZD1222 (ChAdOx1 nCoV-19) in healthy adults. For TCRbeta chain sequencing, PBMC samples from trial participants were taken at day 0 and at day 28 after the second dose. The specimen comprised peripheral blood, sampled on day 0 of AZD1222 vaccination. This TCR came from an adult in good health. The chain links TRBV4-2 with TRBJ1-1, and possibly TRBD1, on 6 matching bases. The DNA sequence follows: TGTGCCAGCAGCCAAGAGGACAGTTTAAACACTGAAGCTTTCTTT. This gives the protein CASSQEDSLNTEAFF.